The 29 T cell receptor beta chains in this list originate from one sample, sequenced in a study of T cells in tuberculosis. Repertoires were generated with immunoSEQ multiplex PCR, while TCRdb's copy carries only in-frame clones and drops some. The data contain under 40,000 clones, roughly 95% of them singletons. The time point was: new active TB diagnosis, blood taken before or within 7 days of starting treatment. The sample here was PBMCs, taken at tuberculosis diagnosis. Source of these receptors: an adult with tuberculosis.

This sequence joins TRBV29-1 and TRBJ1-2; TRBD1 matches at 12 bases. Looked up from germline, CDR1 is SQVTM and CDR2 is ANQGSEA. V lost 7 bases and J lost 7; bases outside the gene matches: 4. This CDR3 spans 12 amino acids. The CDR3 nucleotides are TGCAGCGCCGGGACAGGGGGCATTGGCTACACCTTC. Translating gives CSAGTGGIGYTF.

This chain joins TRBV28 and TRBJ1-1; perhaps TRBD1 as D (6 bases). The germline V gene encodes CDR1 MDHEN and CDR2 SYDVKM. V lost 6 bases and J 0 bases, leaving 17 bases between the germline ends. The CDR3 sequence is 16 residues long. CDR3 in DNA: TGTGCCAGCAGACTACCTCGACAGGACATGAACACTGAAGCTTTCTTT. Amino acids: CASRLPRQDMNTEAFF.

The chain recombines TRBV9 with TRBJ2-2, with 9 bases lining up with TRBD2. V lost 4 bases and J lost 1; bases outside the gene matches: 14. Germline assignment: CDR1 SGDLS and CDR2 YYNGEE. The CDR3 length is 19 residues. The CDR3 DNA reads as TGTGCCAGCAGCTTAAGACTAGCGGATAAAACCCAGAACACCGGGGAGCTGTTTTTT. Its translation: CASSLRLADKTQNTGELFF.

The chain recombines TRBV19 with TRBJ1-5, with TRBD1 matching 9 bases. CDR3 length: 16 residues. The ends lost 4 bases at V and 4 bases at J; junction bases unmatched: 8. The germline V gene has CDR1 LNHDA and CDR2 SQIVND (reference sequence). CDR3 DNA: TGTGCCAGTAGTAGACTAACCGGGACAGGGAATCAGCCCCAGCATTTT. This encodes CASSRLTGTGNQPQHF.

V usage is TRBV12-5 and J usage is TRBJ1-3, with no clear D. Trimming stripped 6 bases from V and 4 bases from J, with 28 bases between. Germline lookup yields CDR1 LGHNT and CDR2 FRNRAP. This CDR3 is 19 amino acids long. CDR3 nucleotide sequence: TGTGCTAGTGGCCTCTGGGTGGGAGTTGTGCAAAAAGGGGGAAACACCATATATTTT. This encodes CASGLWVGVVQKGGNTIYF.

The chain combines TRBV4-1 with TRBJ1-4; D is perhaps TRBD1 (6 bases). This CDR3 is 16 amino acids long. Trimming took 3 bases from V and 7 from J, leaving 18 bases between them. Germline V gives CDR1 MGHRA, CDR2 YSYEKL. Here the CDR3 DNA reads TGCGCCAGCAGCCATGCGCTAAGGGGGTCCGTTGAAAAACTGTTTTTT. It translates to CASSHALRGSVEKLFF.

The V gene is TRBV27, the J gene TRBJ1-2, with a tentative D call TRBD1 (6 bases). The germline V gene encodes CDR1 MNHEY and CDR2 SMNVEV (reference sequence). V lost 10 bases and J lost 4, with 13 bases in between. This CDR3 comprises 12 residues. CDR3 region: CATIGRGYGYTF. The CDR3 coding sequence is TGTGCCACCATCGGCAGGGGCTATGGCTACACCTTC.

CDR3 nucleotides: TGTGCCAGCAGCTTTTCAGGGGGCCCTGAAGCTTTCTTT. As protein: CASSFSGGPEAFF. The rearrangement uses TRBV6-5 and TRBJ1-1; 8 bases match TRBD1. The V gene end was trimmed by 6 bases and the J gene end by 6 bases; junction bases not matched to a gene: 6. CDR3 length: 13 amino acids. Germline CDR1 MNHEY, CDR2 SVGAGI.

J is TRBJ2-1 and V is TRBV5-1; 8 bases match TRBD2. J lost 5 bases, V lost 7 bases, and 11 bases had no gene match. The V gene's germline CDR1 is SGHRS and CDR2 YFSETQ. The CDR3 extends over 15 amino acids. CDR3 residues: CASGLSGGRNNEQFF. The DNA for the CDR3 is TGCGCCAGCGGGCTCAGCGGGGGCCGTAACAATGAGCAGTTCTTC. The variable domain in full, with the rest retrieved from reference TRBV5-1 and TRBJ2-1, is KAGVTQTPRYLIKTRGQQVTLSCSPISGHRSVSWYQQTPGQGLQFLFEYFSETQRNKGNFPGRFSGRQFSNSRSEMNVSTLELGDSALYLCASGLSGGRNNEQFFGPGTRLTVL.

This clone was seen a handful of times. The gene calls are TRBV4-1 and TRBJ1-1; 9 nucleotides line up with TRBD1. Per the germline V gene, CDR1 is MGHRA and CDR2 is YSYEKL. The CDR3 is made up of 17 amino acids. Unmatched junction bases numbered 6, after V lost 1 base and J lost 0 bases. The CDR3 reads CASSQGQGGTMNTEAFF. As DNA, the CDR3 is TGCGCCAGCAGCCAAGGACAGGGGGGGACCATGAACACTGAAGCTTTCTTT.

The V and J genes are TRBV5-6 and TRBJ1-2; D not resolved. This CDR3 has 15 amino acids. With 5 bases removed from V and 4 bases from J, the gap between germline ends came to 18 bases. In germline, CDR1 is SGHDT, CDR2 YYEEEE. In nucleotides, the CDR3 is TGTGCCAGCAGTTCAATCGGGGAGAAAGGCTATGGCTACACCTTC. Its translation is CASSSIGEKGYGYTF.

J is TRBJ2-7 and V is TRBV6-5, with 7 bases aligning to TRBD1. The trim removed 0 bases at V and 0 bases at J, leaving 2 bases unmatched. Germline-derived CDR1 and CDR2 are MNHEY and SVGAGI. The CDR3 contains 15 residues. CDR3 region: CASSYSTGPSYEQYF. CDR3 sequence (DNA): TGTGCCAGCAGTTACTCGACAGGGCCCTCCTACGAGCAGTACTTC.

V and J are TRBV18 and TRBJ2-3; a possible D gene is TRBD2 (6 bases). Germline values: CDR1 KGHSH, CDR2 LQKENI. Trimming left V 4 bases short and J 3 bases short, with 11 bases between. The CDR3 consists of 14 residues. CDR3 region: CASSRGLQTDTQYF. For the CDR3, the DNA is TGTGCCAGCTCACGTGGACTACAGACAGATACGCAGTATTTT. Full variable domain (missing parts from reference TRBV18 and TRBJ2-3): NAGVMQNPRHLVRRRGQEARLRCSPMKGHSHVYWYRQLPEEGLKFMVYLQKENIIDESGMPKERFSAEFPKEGPSILRIQQVVRGDSAAYFCASSRGLQTDTQYFGPGTRLTVL.

The chain links TRBV7-3 to TRBJ2-3; 8 nucleotides match TRBD2. The CDR3 totals 16 residues. CDR1 and CDR2 (germline): SGHTA, FQGTGA. Trimming took 4 bases from V and 1 from J; bases not matched to a gene: 7. The CDR3: CASSSSSRGGTDTQYF. The CDR3 region has the DNA TGTGCCAGCAGCTCTAGCTCGCGGGGGGGCACAGATACGCAGTATTTT.

The chain uses TRBV7-2 and TRBJ2-5; TRBD1 is a possible D gene (5 bases). From germline, CDR1 is SGHTA and CDR2 FQGNSA. V was trimmed by 1 base and J by 1 base, leaving 10 bases between them. The CDR3 length is 15 residues. CDR3 sequence (DNA): TGTGCCAGCAGCTTAGGTCAGACAGCCCAAGAGACCCAGTACTTC. Translation: CASSLGQTAQETQYF.

The chain carries TRBV7-9 and TRBJ2-2, with a tentative D call TRBD2 (8 bases). Deletions cut 5 bases from V and 5 bases from J, with 27 bases between. The CDR3 runs 19 residues. Germline loops: CDR1 SEHNR, CDR2 FQNEAQ (reference sequence). The CDR3: CASSPLNRREGAGTGELFF. CDR3 nucleotides: TGTGCCAGCAGCCCCTTGAACCGTCGGGAGGGGGCAGGGACCGGGGAGCTGTTTTTT.

V is TRBV5-6 and J is TRBJ1-6; D not certain. This CDR3 has 15 residues. Trimming shortened V by 0 bases and J by 6 bases, and 10 bases separated the two germline ends. Germline V gene sequence: CDR1 SGHDT, CDR2 YYEEEE. In DNA form, the CDR3 reads TGTGCCAGCAGCTTGGGACTGCGGGGTAATTCACCCCTCCACTTT. Amino acid sequence: CASSLGLRGNSPLHF.

The chain has TRBV9 and TRBJ2-3; D may be TRBD2 (5 bases). V was trimmed by 3 bases and J by 2 bases, leaving 16 bases between them. The CDR3 contains 16 residues. Germline V lookup: CDR1 SGDLS, CDR2 YYNGEE. CDR3 sequence: CASSAQSHGVTDTQYF. The CDR3 nucleotides read TGTGCCAGCAGCGCACAAAGCCACGGGGTCACAGATACGCAGTATTTT.

This clone was seen only once. This chain uses TRBV2 with TRBJ2-7; TRBD2 agrees at 12 bases. The length of the CDR3 is 15 residues. After removal of 6 bases from V and 2 bases from J, the junction contained 5 bases not matched to a gene. Germline assignment: CDR1 SNHLY and CDR2 FYNNEI. CDR3 protein: CASRPASGGAYEQYF. The CDR3 region has the DNA TGTGCCAGCAGACCTGCTAGCGGGGGGGCCTACGAGCAGTACTTC.

The genes are TRBV27 and TRBJ2-2; TRBD1 might be the D (6 bases). Germline V lookup: CDR1 MNHEY, CDR2 SMNVEV (reference sequence). CDR3 length equals 16 residues. Between the trimmed V and J ends, which lost 8 bases and 0 bases, there was a span of 16 bases. The CDR3, as DNA: TGTGCCAGCTACCTCCTGGGACACGCGAACACCGGGGAGCTGTTTTTT. Amino acid sequence: CASYLLGHANTGELFF.

J is TRBJ1-1 and V is TRBV7-9; D remains unclear. The CDR3 runs 15 residues. V was cut by 5 bases and J by 3 bases, with 16 bases left in between. Germline CDR1 reads SEHNR; CDR2 reads FQNEAQ (reference sequence). CDR3: CASSPPAGPHTEAFF. In DNA form, the CDR3 reads TGTGCCAGCAGCCCCCCGGCAGGCCCGCACACTGAAGCTTTCTTT.

This chain uses TRBV18 with TRBJ2-1, with TRBD2 matching 8 bases. Trimming cost V 3 bases and J 7 bases; bases outside gene matches: 17. This CDR3 has 18 residues. Per the germline V gene, CDR1 is KGHSH and CDR2 is LQKENI. CDR3 loop: CASSPGTRRGAARNEQFF. In DNA form, the CDR3 reads TGTGCCAGCTCACCCGGGACCCGGCGGGGGGCAGCTCGTAATGAGCAGTTCTTC. Filled out from reference TRBV18 and TRBJ2-1, the complete variable domain reads NAGVMQNPRHLVRRRGQEARLRCSPMKGHSHVYWYRQLPEEGLKFMVYLQKENIIDESGMPKERFSAEFPKEGPSILRIQQVVRGDSAAYFCASSPGTRRGAARNEQFFGPGTRLTVL.

The rearrangement uses TRBV2 and TRBJ1-5; 7 bases align to TRBD1. The junction had 2 bases not matched to a gene; V was cut back by 5 bases and J by 1 base. The CDR3 totals 14 residues. The germline V gene has CDR1 SNHLY and CDR2 FYNNEI. Written as DNA, the CDR3 is TGTGCCAGCAGTTTACAGGGGAGCAATCAGCCCCAGCATTTT. Its translation: CASSLQGSNQPQHF.

The chain uses TRBV28 and TRBJ2-1; 16 positions agree with TRBD2. CDR3 length equals 20 residues. From germline, CDR1 is MDHEN and CDR2 SYDVKM. The junction had 10 bases not matched to a gene; V was cut back by 5 bases and J by 0 bases. DNA of the CDR3: TGTGCCAGCAGTCCCAATACGGGACTAGCGGGGGGGTCCTCCTACAATGAGCAGTTCTTC. Its protein product is CASSPNTGLAGGSSYNEQFF.

The chain has TRBV19 and TRBJ2-2; TRBD2 matches 8 bases. The ends lost 6 bases at V and 5 bases at J; junction bases unmatched: 5. CDR3 length: 14 amino acids. Germline values: CDR1 LNHDA, CDR2 SQIVND (reference sequence). CDR3 DNA sequence: TGTGCCAGTAGGACGGCGGGGGGTACCGGGGAGCTGTTTTTT. Encoded protein: CASRTAGGTGELFF.

The V gene is TRBV18, the J gene TRBJ1-2; D might be TRBD1 (6 bases). CDR3 size: 19 residues. The V gene lost 3 bases and the J gene lost 3 bases, with 26 bases spanning the gap. CDR1 is KGHSH and CDR2 is LQKENI in the germline V gene. DNA of the CDR3: TGTGCCAGCTCACCCGTGGCGCAGGGGATCATGACATGGGACTATGGCTACACCTTC. Encoded protein: CASSPVAQGIMTWDYGYTF.

The V call is TRBV18, the J call TRBJ1-5; D is unclear. Trimming stripped 3 bases from V and 7 bases from J, with 13 bases between. Germline V gene sequence: CDR1 KGHSH, CDR2 LQKENI. There are 14 residues in the CDR3. In DNA form, the CDR3 reads TGTGCCAGCTCACCGGGAGCGGGTCCACAGCCCCAGCATTTT. It yields the protein CASSPGAGPQPQHF.

This chain joins TRBV15 and TRBJ1-1; TRBD1 aligns across 8 bases. The CDR3 extends over 15 amino acids. V dropped 3 bases and J dropped 1; count of bases not matched to a gene: 4. Germline CDR1 is LNHNV and CDR2 is YYDKDF (reference sequence). The CDR3 coding sequence is TGTGCCACCAGCAGGAGGACAGGGCCGAACACTGAAGCTTTCTTT. It translates to CATSRRTGPNTEAFF.

This clone showed up just once. J is TRBJ2-6 and V is TRBV5-1; a weak D match, TRBD2 (5 bases). Germline V gives CDR1 SGHRS, CDR2 YFSETQ. V was clipped by 4 bases and J by 1 base, with 9 bases between them. CDR3 length: 15 residues. The DNA for the CDR3 is TGCGCCAGCAGCATCGGGGATTCTGGGGCCAACGTCCTGACTTTC. Its protein product is CASSIGDSGANVLTF. Full variable domain (remainder filled in from reference TRBV5-1 and TRBJ2-6): KAGVTQTPRYLIKTRGQQVTLSCSPISGHRSVSWYQQTPGQGLQFLFEYFSETQRNKGNFPGRFSGRQFSNSRSEMNVSTLELGDSALYLCASSIGDSGANVLTFGAGSRLTVL.